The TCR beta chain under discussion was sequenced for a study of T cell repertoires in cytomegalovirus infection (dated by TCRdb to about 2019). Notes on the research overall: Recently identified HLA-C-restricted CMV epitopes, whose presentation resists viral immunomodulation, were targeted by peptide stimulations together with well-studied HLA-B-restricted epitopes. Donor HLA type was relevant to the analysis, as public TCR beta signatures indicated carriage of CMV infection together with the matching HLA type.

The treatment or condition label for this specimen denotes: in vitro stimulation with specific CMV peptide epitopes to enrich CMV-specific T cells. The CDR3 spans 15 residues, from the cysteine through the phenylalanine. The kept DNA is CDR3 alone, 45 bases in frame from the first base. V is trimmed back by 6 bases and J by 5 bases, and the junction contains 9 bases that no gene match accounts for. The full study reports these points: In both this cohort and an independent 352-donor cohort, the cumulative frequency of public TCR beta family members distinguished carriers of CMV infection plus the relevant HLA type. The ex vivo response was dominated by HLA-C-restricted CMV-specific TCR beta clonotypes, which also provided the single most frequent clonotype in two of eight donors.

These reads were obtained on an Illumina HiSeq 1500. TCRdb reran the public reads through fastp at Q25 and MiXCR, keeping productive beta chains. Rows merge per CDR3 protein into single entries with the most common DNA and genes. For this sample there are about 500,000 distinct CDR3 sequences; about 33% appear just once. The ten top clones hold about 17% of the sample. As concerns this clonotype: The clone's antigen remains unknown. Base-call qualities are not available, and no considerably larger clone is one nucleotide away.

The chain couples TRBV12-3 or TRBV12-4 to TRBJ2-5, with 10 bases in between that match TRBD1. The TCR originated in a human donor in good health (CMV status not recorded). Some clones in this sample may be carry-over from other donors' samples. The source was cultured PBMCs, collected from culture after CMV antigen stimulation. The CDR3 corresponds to CASRPGTGEGETQYF. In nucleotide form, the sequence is TGTGCCAGCAGGCCCGGGACAGGGGAGGGCGAGACCCAGTACTTC.